A single sample is the source of the 3 T cell receptor beta chains below, sequenced in a study of blood T cell repertoires in COVID-19. The assay was immunoSEQ multiplex PCR, and TCRdb's table has in-frame clones only and misses some. In the table there are about 77,000 clones, roughly 90% of which are singletons. The source material was peripheral blood. The receptors here all came from a woman at least 80 years old with active or convalescent COVID-19.

This chain joins TRBV28 and TRBJ1-1; 7 bases match TRBD1. CDR1 and CDR2 (germline): MDHEN, SYDVKM. This CDR3 contains 16 residues. The trim removed 6 bases at V and 1 base at J, leaving 11 bases unmatched. The CDR3 coding sequence is TGTGCCAGCAGAGCACCTCTGGGACAGTCGAACACTGAAGCTTTCTTT. Its translation: CASRAPLGQSNTEAFF.

The V call is TRBV2, the J call TRBJ2-5, with 12 bases fitting TRBD2. The CDR3 totals 15 residues. With V trimmed by 9 bases and J by 4 bases, 9 bases remained unmatched. Per germline, CDR1 SNHLY and CDR2 FYNNEI. CDR3 DNA sequence: TGTGCCAGGGCTAGCGGGGGGGCCGGAGGAGAGACCCAGTACTTC. It yields the protein CARASGGAGGETQYF. Full variable domain (remainder filled in from reference TRBV2 and TRBJ2-5): EPEVTQTPSHQVTQMGQEVILRCVPISNHLYFYWYRQILGQKVEFLVSFYNNEISEKSEIFDDQFSVERPDGSNFTLKIRSTKLEDSAMYFCARASGGAGGETQYFGPGTRLLVL.

The V gene is TRBV5-6, the J gene TRBJ2-7; 8 positions match TRBD1. Trimming took 1 base from V and 2 from J; bases not matched to a gene: 2. The length of the CDR3 is 14 residues. Per the germline V gene, CDR1 is SGHDT and CDR2 is YYEEEE. The chain's CDR3 is CASSLLDRAYEQYF. CDR3 DNA: TGTGCCAGCAGCTTGTTGGACAGGGCCTACGAGCAGTACTTC.